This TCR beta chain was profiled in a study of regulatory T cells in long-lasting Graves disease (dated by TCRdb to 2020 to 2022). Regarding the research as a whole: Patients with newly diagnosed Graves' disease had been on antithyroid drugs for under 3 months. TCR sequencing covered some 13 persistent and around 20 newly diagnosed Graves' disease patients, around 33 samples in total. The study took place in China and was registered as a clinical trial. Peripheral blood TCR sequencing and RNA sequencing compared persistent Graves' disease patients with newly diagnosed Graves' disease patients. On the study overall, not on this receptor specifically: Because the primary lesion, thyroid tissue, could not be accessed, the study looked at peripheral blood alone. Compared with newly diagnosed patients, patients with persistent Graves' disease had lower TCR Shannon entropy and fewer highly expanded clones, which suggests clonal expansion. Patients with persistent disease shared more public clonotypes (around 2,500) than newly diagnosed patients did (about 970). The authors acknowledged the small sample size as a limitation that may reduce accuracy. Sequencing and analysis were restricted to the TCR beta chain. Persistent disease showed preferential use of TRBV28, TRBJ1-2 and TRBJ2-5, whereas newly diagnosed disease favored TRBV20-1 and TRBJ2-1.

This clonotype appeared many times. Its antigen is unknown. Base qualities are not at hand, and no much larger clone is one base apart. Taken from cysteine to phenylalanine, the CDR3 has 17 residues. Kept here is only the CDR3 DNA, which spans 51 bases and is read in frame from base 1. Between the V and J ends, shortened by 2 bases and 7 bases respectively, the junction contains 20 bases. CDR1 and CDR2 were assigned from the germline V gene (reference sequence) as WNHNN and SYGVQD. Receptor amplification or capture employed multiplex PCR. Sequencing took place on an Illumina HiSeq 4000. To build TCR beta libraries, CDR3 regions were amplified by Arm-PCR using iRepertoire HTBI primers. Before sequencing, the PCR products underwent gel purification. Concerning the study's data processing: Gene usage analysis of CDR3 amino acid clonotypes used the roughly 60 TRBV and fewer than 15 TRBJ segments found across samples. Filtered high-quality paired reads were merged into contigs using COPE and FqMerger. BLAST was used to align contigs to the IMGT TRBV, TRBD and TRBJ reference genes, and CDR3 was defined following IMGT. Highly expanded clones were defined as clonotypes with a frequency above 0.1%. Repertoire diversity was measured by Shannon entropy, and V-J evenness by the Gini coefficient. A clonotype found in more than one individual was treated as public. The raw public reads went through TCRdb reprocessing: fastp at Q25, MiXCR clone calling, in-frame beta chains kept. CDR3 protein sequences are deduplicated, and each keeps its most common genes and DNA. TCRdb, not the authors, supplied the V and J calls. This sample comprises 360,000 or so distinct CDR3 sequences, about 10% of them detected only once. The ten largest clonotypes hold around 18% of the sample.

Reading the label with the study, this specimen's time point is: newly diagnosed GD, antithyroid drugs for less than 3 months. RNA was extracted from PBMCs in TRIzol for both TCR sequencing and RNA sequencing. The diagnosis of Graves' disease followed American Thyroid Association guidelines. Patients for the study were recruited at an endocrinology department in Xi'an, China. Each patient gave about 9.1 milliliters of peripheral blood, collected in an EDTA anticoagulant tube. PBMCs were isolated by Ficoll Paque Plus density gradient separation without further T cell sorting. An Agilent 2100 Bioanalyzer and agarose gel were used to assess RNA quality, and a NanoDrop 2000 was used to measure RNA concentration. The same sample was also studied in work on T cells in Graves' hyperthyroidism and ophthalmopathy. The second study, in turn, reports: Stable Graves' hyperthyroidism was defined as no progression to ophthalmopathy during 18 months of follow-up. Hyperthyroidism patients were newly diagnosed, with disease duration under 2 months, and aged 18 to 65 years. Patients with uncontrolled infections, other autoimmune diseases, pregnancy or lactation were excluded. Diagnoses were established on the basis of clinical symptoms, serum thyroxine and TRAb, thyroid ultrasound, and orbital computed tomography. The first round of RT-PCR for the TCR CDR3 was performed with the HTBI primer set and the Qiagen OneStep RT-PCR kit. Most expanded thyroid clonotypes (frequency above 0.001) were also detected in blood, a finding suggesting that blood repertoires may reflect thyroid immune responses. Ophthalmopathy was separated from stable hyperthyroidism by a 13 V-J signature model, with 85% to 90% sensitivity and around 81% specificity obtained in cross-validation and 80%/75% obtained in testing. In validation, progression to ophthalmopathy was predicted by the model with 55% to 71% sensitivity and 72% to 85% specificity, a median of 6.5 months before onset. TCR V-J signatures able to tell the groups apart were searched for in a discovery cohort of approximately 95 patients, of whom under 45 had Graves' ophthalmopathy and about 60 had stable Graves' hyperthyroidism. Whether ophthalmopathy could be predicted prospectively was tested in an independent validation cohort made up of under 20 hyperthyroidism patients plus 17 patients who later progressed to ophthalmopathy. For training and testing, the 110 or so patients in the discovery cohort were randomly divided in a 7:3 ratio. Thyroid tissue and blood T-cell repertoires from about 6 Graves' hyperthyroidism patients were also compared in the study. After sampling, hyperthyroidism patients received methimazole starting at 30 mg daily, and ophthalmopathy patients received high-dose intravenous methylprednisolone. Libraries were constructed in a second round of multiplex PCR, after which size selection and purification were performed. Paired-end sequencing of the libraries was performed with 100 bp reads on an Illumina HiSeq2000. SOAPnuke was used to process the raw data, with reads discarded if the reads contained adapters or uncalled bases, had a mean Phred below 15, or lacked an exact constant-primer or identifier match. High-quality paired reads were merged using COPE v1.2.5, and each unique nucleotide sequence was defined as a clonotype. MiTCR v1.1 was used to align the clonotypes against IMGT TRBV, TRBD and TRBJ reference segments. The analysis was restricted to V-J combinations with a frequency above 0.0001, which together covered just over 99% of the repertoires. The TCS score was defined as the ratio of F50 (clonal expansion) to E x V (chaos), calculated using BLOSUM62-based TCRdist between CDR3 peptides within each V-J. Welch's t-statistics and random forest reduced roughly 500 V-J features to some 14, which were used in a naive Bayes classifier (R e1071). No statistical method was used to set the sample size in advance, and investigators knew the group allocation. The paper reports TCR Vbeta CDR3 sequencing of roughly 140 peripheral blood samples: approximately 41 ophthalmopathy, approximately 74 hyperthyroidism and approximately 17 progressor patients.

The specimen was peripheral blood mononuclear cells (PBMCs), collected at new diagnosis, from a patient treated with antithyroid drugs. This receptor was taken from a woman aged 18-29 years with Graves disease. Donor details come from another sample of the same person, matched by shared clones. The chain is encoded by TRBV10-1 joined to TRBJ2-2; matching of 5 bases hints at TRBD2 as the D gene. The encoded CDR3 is CASSEGDTQTGIGELFF. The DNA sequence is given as TGCGCCAGCAGTGAGGGCGACACCCAAACGGGGATCGGGGAGCTGTTTTTT.